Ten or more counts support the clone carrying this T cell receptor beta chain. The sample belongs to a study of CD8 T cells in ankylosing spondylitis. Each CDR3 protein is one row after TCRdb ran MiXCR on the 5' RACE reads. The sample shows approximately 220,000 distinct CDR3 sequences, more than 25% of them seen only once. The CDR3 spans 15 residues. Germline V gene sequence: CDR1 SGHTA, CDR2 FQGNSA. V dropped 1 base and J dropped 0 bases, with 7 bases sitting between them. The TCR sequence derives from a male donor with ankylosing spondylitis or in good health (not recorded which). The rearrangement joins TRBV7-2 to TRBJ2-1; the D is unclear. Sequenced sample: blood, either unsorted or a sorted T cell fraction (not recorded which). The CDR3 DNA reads TGTGCCAGCAGCTTAGAGTGGAGCTCCTACAATGAGCAGTTCTTC. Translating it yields CASSLEWSSYNEQFF.